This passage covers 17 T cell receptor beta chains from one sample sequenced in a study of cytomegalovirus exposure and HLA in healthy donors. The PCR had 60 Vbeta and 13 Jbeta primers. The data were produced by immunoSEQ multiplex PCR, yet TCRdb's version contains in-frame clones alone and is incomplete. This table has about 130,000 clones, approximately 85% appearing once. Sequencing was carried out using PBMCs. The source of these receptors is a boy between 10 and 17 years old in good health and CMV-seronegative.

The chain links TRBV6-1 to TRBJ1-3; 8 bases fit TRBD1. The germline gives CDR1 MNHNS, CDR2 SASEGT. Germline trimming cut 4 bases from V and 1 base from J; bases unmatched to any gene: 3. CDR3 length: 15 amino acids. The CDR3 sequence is CASSGQGASGNTIYF. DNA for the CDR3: TGTGCCAGCAGTGGGCAGGGGGCTTCTGGAAACACCATATATTTT.

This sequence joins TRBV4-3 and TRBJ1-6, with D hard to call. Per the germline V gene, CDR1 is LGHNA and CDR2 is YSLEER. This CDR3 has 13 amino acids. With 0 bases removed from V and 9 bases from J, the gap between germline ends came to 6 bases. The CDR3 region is CASSQEEGSPLHF. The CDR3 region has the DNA TGCGCCAGCAGCCAAGAGGAGGGTTCACCCCTCCACTTT.

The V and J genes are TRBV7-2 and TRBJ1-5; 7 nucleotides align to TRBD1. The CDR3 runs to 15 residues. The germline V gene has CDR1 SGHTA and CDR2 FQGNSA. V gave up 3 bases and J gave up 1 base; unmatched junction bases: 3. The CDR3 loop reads CASSLGQLSNQPQHF. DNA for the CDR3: TGTGCCAGCAGCTTGGGACAGCTGAGCAATCAGCCCCAGCATTTT.

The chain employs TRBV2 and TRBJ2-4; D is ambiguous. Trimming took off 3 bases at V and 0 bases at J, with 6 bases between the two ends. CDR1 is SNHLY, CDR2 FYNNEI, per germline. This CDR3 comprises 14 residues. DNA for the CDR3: TGTGCCAGCAGTGATCAGTTAGCCAAAAACATTCAGTACTTC. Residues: CASSDQLAKNIQYF.

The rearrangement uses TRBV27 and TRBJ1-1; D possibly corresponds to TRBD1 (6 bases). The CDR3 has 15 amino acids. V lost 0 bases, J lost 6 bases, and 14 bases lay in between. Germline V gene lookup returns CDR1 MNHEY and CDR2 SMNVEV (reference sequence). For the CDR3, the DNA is TGTGCCAGCAGTTTATCGGGGGCCCCGGGTTCTGAAGCTTTCTTT. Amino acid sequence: CASSLSGAPGSEAFF.

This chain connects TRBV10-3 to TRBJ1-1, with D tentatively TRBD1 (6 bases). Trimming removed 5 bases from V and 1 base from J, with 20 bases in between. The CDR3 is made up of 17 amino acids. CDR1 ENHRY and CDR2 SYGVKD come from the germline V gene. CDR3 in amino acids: CAISRQLTGGANTEAFF. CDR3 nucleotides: TGTGCCATCAGTCGTCAACTGACAGGTGGGGCGAACACTGAAGCTTTCTTT.

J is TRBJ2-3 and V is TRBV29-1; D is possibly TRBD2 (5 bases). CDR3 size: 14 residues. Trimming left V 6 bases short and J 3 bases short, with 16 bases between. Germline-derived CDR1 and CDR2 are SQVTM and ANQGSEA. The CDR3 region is CSVSGVLLTDTQYF. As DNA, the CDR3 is TGCAGCGTGTCCGGGGTCCTATTAACAGATACGCAGTATTTT.

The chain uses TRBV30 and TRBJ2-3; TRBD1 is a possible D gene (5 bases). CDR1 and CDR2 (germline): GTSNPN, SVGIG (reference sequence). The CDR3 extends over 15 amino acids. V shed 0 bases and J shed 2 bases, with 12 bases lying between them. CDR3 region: CAWSVRGAFTDTQYF. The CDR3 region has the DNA TGTGCCTGGAGTGTACGTGGGGCTTTCACAGATACGCAGTATTTT.

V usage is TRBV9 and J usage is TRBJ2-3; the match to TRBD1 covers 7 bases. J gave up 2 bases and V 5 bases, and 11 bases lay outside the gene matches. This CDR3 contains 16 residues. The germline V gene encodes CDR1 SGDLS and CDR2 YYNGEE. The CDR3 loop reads CASRTQGIPTTDTQYF. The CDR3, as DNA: TGTGCCAGCAGGACACAGGGGATCCCGACCACAGATACGCAGTATTTT.

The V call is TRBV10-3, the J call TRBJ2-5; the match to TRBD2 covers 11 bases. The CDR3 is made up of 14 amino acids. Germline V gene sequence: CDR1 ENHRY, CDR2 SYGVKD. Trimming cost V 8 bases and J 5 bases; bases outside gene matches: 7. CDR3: CAIGSGGALETQYF. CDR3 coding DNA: TGTGCCATCGGTAGCGGGGGGGCGTTGGAGACCCAGTACTTC.

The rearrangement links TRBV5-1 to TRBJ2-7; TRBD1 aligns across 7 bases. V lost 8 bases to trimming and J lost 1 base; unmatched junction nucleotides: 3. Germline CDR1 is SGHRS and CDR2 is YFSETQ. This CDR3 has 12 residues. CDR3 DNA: TGCGCCAGTTGGGACAGTTCCTACGAGCAGTACTTC. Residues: CASWDSSYEQYF.

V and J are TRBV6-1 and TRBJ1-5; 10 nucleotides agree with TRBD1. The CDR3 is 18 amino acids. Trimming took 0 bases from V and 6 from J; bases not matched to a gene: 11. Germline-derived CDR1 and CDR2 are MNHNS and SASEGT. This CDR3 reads CASSEASGGTGVIQPQHF. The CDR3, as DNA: TGTGCCAGCAGTGAAGCATCAGGGGGGACAGGGGTTATTCAGCCCCAGCATTTT.

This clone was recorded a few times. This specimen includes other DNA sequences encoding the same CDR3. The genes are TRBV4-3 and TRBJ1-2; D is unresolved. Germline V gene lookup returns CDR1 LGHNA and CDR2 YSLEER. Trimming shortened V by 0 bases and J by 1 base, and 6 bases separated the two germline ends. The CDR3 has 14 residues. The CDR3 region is CASSQETVNYGYTF. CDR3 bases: TGCGCCAGCAGCCAAGAAACGGTTAACTATGGCTACACCTTC.

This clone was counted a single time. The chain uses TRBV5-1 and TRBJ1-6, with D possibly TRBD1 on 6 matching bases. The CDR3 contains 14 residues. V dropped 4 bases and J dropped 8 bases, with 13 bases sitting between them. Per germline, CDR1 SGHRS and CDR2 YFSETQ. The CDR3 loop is CASSPDRRDSPLHF. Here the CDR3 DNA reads TGCGCCAGCAGCCCAGACAGGCGGGATTCACCCCTCCACTTT.

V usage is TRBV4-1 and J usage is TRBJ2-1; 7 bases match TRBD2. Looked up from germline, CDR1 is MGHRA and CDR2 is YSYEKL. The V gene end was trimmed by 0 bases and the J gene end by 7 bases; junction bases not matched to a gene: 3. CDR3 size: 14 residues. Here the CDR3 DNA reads TGCGCCAGCAGCCAAGATCAGGGACTAAATGAGCAGTTCTTC. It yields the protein CASSQDQGLNEQFF.

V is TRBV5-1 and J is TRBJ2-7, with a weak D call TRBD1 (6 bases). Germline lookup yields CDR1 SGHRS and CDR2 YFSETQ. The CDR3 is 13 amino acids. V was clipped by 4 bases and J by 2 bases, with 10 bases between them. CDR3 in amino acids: CASSGGHPYEQYF. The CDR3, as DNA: TGCGCCAGCAGCGGGGGACATCCCTACGAGCAGTACTTC.

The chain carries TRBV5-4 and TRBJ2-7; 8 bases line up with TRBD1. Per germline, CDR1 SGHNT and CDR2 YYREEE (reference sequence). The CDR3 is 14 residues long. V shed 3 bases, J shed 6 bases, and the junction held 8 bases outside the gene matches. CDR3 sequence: CASSSVSGGGEQYF. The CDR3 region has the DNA TGTGCCAGCAGCTCCGTTTCAGGGGGCGGCGAGCAGTACTTC.